The 14 T cell receptor beta chains below come from one sample, sequenced in a study of T cell responses to AZD1222 COVID-19 vaccine. Using immunoSEQ multiplex PCR, the repertoire was profiled, and TCRdb retains in-frame clones only, with some absent. Of tens of thousands of clones listed, roughly 90% are singletons. Specimen: peripheral blood, collected 28 days after the second AZD1222 dose. These receptors all come from an adult who received the AZD1222 COVID-19 vaccine.

The chain joins TRBV2 to TRBJ2-7; D possibly corresponds to TRBD1 (5 bases). V was cut by 7 bases and J by 0 bases, with 10 bases left in between. This CDR3 comprises 13 residues. Germline-derived CDR1 and CDR2 are SNHLY and FYNNEI. CDR3 DNA: TGTGCCAGCAACCAGGGATTCTCCTACGAGCAGTACTTC. Amino acid sequence: CASNQGFSYEQYF.

This clone was counted a single time. This chain uses TRBV9 with TRBJ1-6, with D tentatively TRBD1 (5 bases). Germline V lookup: CDR1 SGDLS, CDR2 YYNGEE. V was shortened by 8 bases and J by 7 bases, with 16 bases between the two germline ends. The CDR3 length is 14 residues. CDR3 residues: CASSGQVANSPLHF. In DNA, the CDR3 is TGTGCCAGTTCGGGGCAGGTAGCCAATTCACCCCTCCACTTT.

This clone came up a few times. The rearrangement links TRBV29-1 to TRBJ1-2; tentatively, D is TRBD1 (6 bases). CDR1 and CDR2 (germline): SQVTM, ANQGSEA. CDR3 length: 11 residues. The V end lost 7 bases, the J end lost 8 bases, and 14 bases lay between the germline ends. The CDR3 sequence: CSATGHGGYTF. The CDR3 DNA reads as TGCAGCGCTACAGGGCACGGCGGCTACACCTTC. The complete variable domain, with remaining parts taken from reference TRBV29-1 and TRBJ1-2, reads SAVISQKPSRDICQRGTSLTIQCQVDSQVTMMFWYRQQPGQSLTLIATANQGSEATYESGFVIDKFPISRPNLTFSTLTVSNMSPEDSSIYLCSATGHGGYTFGSGTRLTVV.

The rearrangement joins TRBV6-2 or TRBV6-3 to TRBJ1-5; no reliable D call. V dropped 2 bases and J dropped 0 bases, with 5 bases sitting between them. The CDR3 totals 14 residues. Germline CDR1 reads MNHEY; CDR2 reads SVGEGT. CDR3 region: CASSYAGSNQPQHF. The DNA of the CDR3 is TGTGCCAGCAGTTACGCGGGTAGCAATCAGCCCCAGCATTTT.

Points on this clone: The junction differs from germline at one of its ends, possibly a read error. The genes are TRBV7-3 and TRBJ2-7, with 7 nucleotides matching TRBD2. This CDR3 has 15 amino acids. CDR1 and CDR2 from the germline V gene are SGHTA and FQGTGA. The CDR3 loop reads CASSLTGTTDYEQYF. The CDR3 region has the DNA TGTGCCAGCAGCCTAACCGGGACTACAGACTACGAGCAGTACTTC. The full variable domain, in which reference TRBV7-3 and TRBJ2-7 provide the parts outside the CDR3, is GAGVSQTPSNKVTEKGKYVELRCDPISGHTALYWYRQSLGQGPEFLIYFQGTGAADDSGLPNDRFFAVRPEGSVSTLKIQRTERGDSAVYLCASSLTGTTDYEQYFGPGTRLTVT.

The rearrangement uses TRBV27 and TRBJ1-2; TRBD1 aligns across 7 bases. V lost 6 bases, J lost 0 bases, and 10 bases stayed unmatched. Germline V lookup: CDR1 MNHEY, CDR2 SMNVEV (reference sequence). CDR3 length: 16 residues. The CDR3 here is CASRINRGRANYGYTF. The CDR3 region has the DNA TGTGCCAGCAGAATAAACAGGGGTAGGGCTAACTATGGCTACACCTTC.

For the CDR3, the DNA is TGTGCCAGCAGACAGACAGGGAGGGATGGCTACACCTTC. Its translation: CASRQTGRDGYTF. The genes are TRBV27 and TRBJ1-2, with 7 bases fitting TRBD1. Germline V gives CDR1 MNHEY, CDR2 SMNVEV (reference sequence). CDR3 size: 13 residues. J was trimmed by 6 bases and V by 6 bases; bases with no gene match: 7.

The V gene is TRBV12-3 or TRBV12-4, the J gene TRBJ1-2; D is unclear. The CDR3 loop spans 12 amino acids. V lost 3 bases and J lost 6, with 8 bases in between. In DNA form, the CDR3 reads TGTGCCAGCAGTTTGCGGGGTCATGGCTACACCTTC. Amino acid sequence: CASSLRGHGYTF.

The chain carries TRBV11-2 and TRBJ2-7, with D possibly matching TRBD2 (5 bases). V lost 5 bases and J 3 bases, leaving 11 bases between the germline ends. Germline assignment: CDR1 SGHAT and CDR2 FQNNGV. CDR3 size: 13 residues. The CDR3 loop reads CASSLLTSYEQYF. CDR3 DNA: TGTGCCAGCAGCCTCTTAACTAGCTACGAGCAGTACTTC. Using reference TRBV11-2 and TRBJ2-7 for the parts outside the CDR3, the full variable domain is EAGVAQSPRYKIIEKRQSVAFWCNPISGHATLYWYQQILGQGPKLLIQFQNNGVVDDSQLPKDRFSAERLKGVDSTLKIQPAKLEDSAVYLCASSLLTSYEQYFGPGTRLTVT.

This chain uses TRBV27 with TRBJ1-1; no clear D gene. This CDR3 has 14 residues. Germline-derived CDR1 and CDR2 are MNHEY and SMNVEV (reference sequence). Trimming pared 2 bases from V and 0 bases from J, leaving 7 bases between. Here the CDR3 DNA reads TGTGCCAGCAGTTTAGGTCGGATGAACACTGAAGCTTTCTTT. It yields the protein CASSLGRMNTEAFF.

This sequence joins TRBV30 and TRBJ1-1; D unresolved. Trimming removed 1 base at V and 1 base at J, with 10 bases between. The CDR3 runs 14 residues. CDR1 and CDR2 from the germline V gene are GTSNPN and SVGIG (reference sequence). The CDR3 DNA reads TGTGCCTGGAGTGCCCGCCTGAGGAACACTGAAGCTTTCTTT. Protein: CAWSARLRNTEAFF.

This clone has only one observation. This chain uses TRBV27 with TRBJ2-7; 11 bases are shared with TRBD1. The CDR3 has 15 amino acids. Germline V gene sequence: CDR1 MNHEY, CDR2 SMNVEV (reference sequence). After removal of 0 bases from V and 7 bases from J, the junction contained 5 bases not matched to a gene. The CDR3 spells CASSLSRDRGFEQYF. The CDR3 nucleotides are TGTGCCAGCAGTTTATCCCGGGACAGGGGGTTTGAGCAGTACTTC.

As to this clone: Mismatch with germline at one junction end may stem from a read error. The chain couples TRBV18 to TRBJ1-1; D not certain. Germline V gene sequence: CDR1 KGHSH, CDR2 LQKENI. The CDR3 length is 13 residues. The CDR3 spells CASSRSWNAEAFF. The CDR3 DNA follows: TGTGCCAGCTCACGCTCGTGGAACGCTGAAGCTTTCTTT.

The V call is TRBV4-1, the J call TRBJ1-2; 7 positions agree with TRBD1. The V gene end was trimmed by 0 bases and the J gene end by 4 bases; junction bases not matched to a gene: 11. Germline-derived CDR1 and CDR2 are MGHRA and YSYEKL. This CDR3 has 17 amino acids. Here the CDR3 reads CASSQEVAATGTYGYTF. The CDR3 DNA follows: TGCGCCAGCAGCCAAGAAGTCGCAGCGACAGGGACCTATGGCTACACCTTC.